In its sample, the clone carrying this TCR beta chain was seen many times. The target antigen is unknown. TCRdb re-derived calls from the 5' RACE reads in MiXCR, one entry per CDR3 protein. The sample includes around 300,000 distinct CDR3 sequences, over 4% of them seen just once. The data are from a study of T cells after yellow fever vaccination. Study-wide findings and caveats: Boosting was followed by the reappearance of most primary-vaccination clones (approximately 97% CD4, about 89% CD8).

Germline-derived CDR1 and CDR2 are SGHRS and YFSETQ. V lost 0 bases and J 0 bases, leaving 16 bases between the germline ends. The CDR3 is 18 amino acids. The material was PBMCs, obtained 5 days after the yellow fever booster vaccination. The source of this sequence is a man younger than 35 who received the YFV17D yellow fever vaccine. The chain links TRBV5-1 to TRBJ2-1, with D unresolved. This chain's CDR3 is CASSLGGLTESSYNEQFF. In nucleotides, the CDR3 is TGCGCCAGCAGCTTGGGGGGATTGACGGAAAGCTCCTACAATGAGCAGTTCTTC.